The rows below give T cell receptor beta chains drawn from one sample of a study of CD8 T cells in Susac syndrome. From the immunoSEQ multiplex PCR reads, TCRdb called clonotypes with MiXCR, one entry per CDR3 protein. The sample comprises around 50,000 distinct CDR3 sequences, 92% of which are singletons, and around 0.42% rests with the top ten. The sample consisted of CD8+ T cells from PBMCs. The receptors come from a human donor in good health. CDR3s include the opening cysteine and the closing phenylalanine or tryptophan. A D gene is named only where the DNA matches it firmly. The size entry is marked missing in some rows and otherwise reads once, few, many or a size class.

abundance	j_gene	d_gene	v_gene	CDR3aa	CDR3nt
.	TRBJ2-7	.	TRBV6-5	CASSYGGALPYEQYF	TGTGCCAGCAGTTATGGGGGGGCCTTACCCTACGAGCAGTACTTC
.	TRBJ2-7	TRBD2	TRBV11-2	CASSLGTSIYEQYF	TGTGCCAGCAGCTTGGGGACTAGCATATACGAGCAGTACTTC
.	TRBJ2-1	.	TRBV7-9	CASSYMPNEQFF	TGTGCCAGCAGCTACATGCCCAATGAGCAGTTCTTC
.	TRBJ2-1	TRBD2	TRBV3-1	CASSDNRDYYNEQFF	TGTGCCAGCAGCGATAACCGGGACTACTACAATGAGCAGTTCTTC
.	TRBJ2-5	TRBD1	TRBV18	CASSPDRAQETQYF	TGTGCCAGCTCACCGGACAGGGCTCAAGAGACCCAGTACTTC
.	TRBJ2-3	TRBD2	TRBV5-4	CASSPLAGVSDTQYF	TGTGCCAGCAGCCCACTAGCGGGAGTCTCAGATACGCAGTATTTT
once	TRBJ2-7	.	TRBV29-1	CSVGSTITYEQYF	TGCAGCGTTGGGAGTACAATTACCTACGAGCAGTACTTC
.	TRBJ1-5	.	TRBV6-2/TRBV6-3	CASSYSRRANQPQHF	TGTGCCAGCAGTTACTCCCGCAGGGCAAATCAGCCCCAGCATTTT
.	TRBJ1-1	.	TRBV29-1	CSVVTGEAFF	TGCAGCGTTGTAACAGGTGAAGCTTTCTTT
.	TRBJ2-7	.	TRBV7-9	CASSSGLSEQYF	TGTGCCAGCAGCTCGGGACTCTCCGAGCAGTACTTC
.	TRBJ2-7	.	TRBV7-2	CASSSGGPAGSYEQYF	TGTGCCAGCAGCTCGGGCGGACCAGCGGGCTCCTACGAGCAGTACTTC